The clone carrying this T cell receptor beta chain was seen a handful of times. The V segment lost 4 bases and the J segment 3 bases; nucleotides outside the gene matches: 11. The CDR3 loop spans 16 amino acids. The germline CDR1 and CDR2 sequences are SGHRS and YFSETQ. This sample is drawn from a study of blood T cell repertoires in COVID-19. TCRdb keeps only in-frame clones here, not all; method: immunoSEQ multiplex PCR. Of approximately 93,000 clones listed, about three quarters are singletons. The chain uses TRBV5-1 and TRBJ1-1, with 8 bases lining up with TRBD1. Sequencing was done on a sample of peripheral blood. This TCR was sampled from a woman of 80 years or more with acute or convalescent COVID-19. Here the CDR3 DNA reads TGCGCCAGCAGCACAAGGACAGGGTTGTCGGACACTGAAGCTTTCTTT. Protein product: CASSTRTGLSDTEAFF.